Below are 26 T cell receptor beta chains sequenced from a single sample in a study of monozygotic twins with inflammatory bowel disease. TCRdb re-called the 5' RACE reads and gives one entry per CDR3 protein, without DNA. Recorded for this sample: fewer than 350,000 distinct CDR3 sequences. Sequenced material: blood. The receptor source for this set is a human donor with ulcerative colitis or Crohn's disease, or a healthy co-twin of an affected twin (not recorded which).

The chain carries TRBV20-1 and TRBJ2-5; TCRdb's D call of TRBD1 is untestable without DNA. Germline values: CDR1 DFQATT, CDR2 SNEGSKA (reference sequence). The CDR3 loop spans 14 amino acids. CDR3 sequence: CSAARPGAQETQYF.

CDR3 loop: CAIRGQMVDYGYTF. This chain joins TRBV10-3 and TRBJ1-2. The CDR3 totals 14 residues. The V gene's germline CDR1 is ENHRY and CDR2 SYGVKD.

This sequence joins TRBV6-2 or TRBV6-3 and TRBJ2-6. The length of the CDR3 is 17 residues. Germline V gene data show CDR1 as MNHEY and CDR2 as SVGEGT. The CDR3 sequence: CASSYSGSSSGANVLTF.

CDR3 region: CASSLDRQTEAFF. The J gene is TRBJ1-1, the V gene TRBV7-7. The CDR3 contains 13 residues. CDR1 and CDR2 (germline): SSHAT, FNYEAQ (reference sequence).

The chain has TRBV29-1 and TRBJ2-2; absent DNA, TCRdb's TRBD1 call cannot be checked. The CDR3 contains 15 residues. CDR1 and CDR2 (germline): SQVTM, ANQGSEA. CDR3: CSVVSARANTGELFF.

The CDR3 protein is CASSSGGQTYEQYF. The chain links TRBV5-1 to TRBJ2-7; the TCRdb call, TRBD1, lacks DNA for checking. The CDR3 length is 14 residues. The germline V gene has CDR1 SGHRS and CDR2 YFSETQ.

The rearrangement joins TRBV14 to TRBJ1-1; without DNA, the TCRdb call of TRBD1 cannot be checked. The CDR3 has 14 residues. The germline V gene encodes CDR1 SGHDN and CDR2 FVKESK. CDR3 sequence: CASSRTGRTTEAFF.

The rearrangement joins TRBV12-5 to TRBJ2-7; TCRdb's D call, TRBD1, is unchecked because there is no DNA. Per germline, CDR1 LGHNT and CDR2 FRNRAP. This CDR3 has 16 residues. The CDR3 protein is CASGNRVDRGFFEQYF. The full variable domain, its missing parts supplied by reference TRBV12-5 and TRBJ2-7, is DARVTQTPRHKVTEMGQEVTMRCQPILGHNTVFWYRQTMMQGLELLAYFRNRAPLDDSGMPKDRFSAEMPDATLATLKIQPSEPRDSAVYFCASGNRVDRGFFEQYFGPGTRLTVT.

The chain joins TRBV20-1 to TRBJ1-1; the TRBD1 assignment by TCRdb is unverifiable without DNA. Germline lookup yields CDR1 DFQATT and CDR2 SNEGSKA (reference sequence). The CDR3 covers 16 residues. CDR3 sequence: CSARRGTEFRNTEAFF.

The chain employs TRBV4-1 and TRBJ1-3; absent DNA, TCRdb's TRBD1 call cannot be checked. This CDR3 region has 16 residues. Germline V gene lookup returns CDR1 MGHRA and CDR2 YSYEKL. The CDR3 spells CASSQPLRDPGNTIYF.

The J gene is TRBJ1-6, the V gene TRBV28; TCRdb proposes TRBD1, but this gene call is untestable without DNA. Germline CDR1 reads MDHEN; CDR2 reads SYDVKM. CDR3 length equals 22 residues. The CDR3 sequence: CASSPIASTTWPGQGYNSPLHF.

The chain carries TRBV11-2 and TRBJ1-3. Looked up from germline, CDR1 is SGHAT and CDR2 is FQNNGV. The CDR3 length is 16 residues. The CDR3 reads CASSLEPTSTGNTIYF.

V usage is TRBV7-2 and J usage is TRBJ2-7; TCRdb's D gene call, TRBD2, goes unchecked for lack of DNA. This CDR3 contains 14 residues. The V gene's germline CDR1 is SGHTA and CDR2 FQGNSA. CDR3: CASSSLAGVYEQYF. Drawing the rest from reference TRBV7-2 and TRBJ2-7, the complete variable domain is GAGVSQSPSNKVTEKGKDVELRCDPISGHTALYWYRQSLGQGLEFLIYFQGNSAPDKSGLPSDRFSAERTGGSVSTLTIQRTQQEDSAVYLCASSSLAGVYEQYFGPGTRLTVT.

The chain employs TRBV7-2 and TRBJ1-5; TCRdb selects TRBD1, and the lack of DNA leaves this call unchecked. Germline V lookup: CDR1 SGHTA, CDR2 FQGNSA. The CDR3 loop spans 16 amino acids. CDR3 region: CASSSLLGQRNQPQHF.

The V gene is TRBV6-2 or TRBV6-3, the J gene TRBJ1-5; lacking DNA, the TRBD1 call made by TCRdb goes unchecked. The CDR3 loop spans 16 amino acids. Per germline, CDR1 MNHEY and CDR2 SVGEGT. The CDR3 sequence: CASSLPGGRWDQPQHF.

The V gene is TRBV19, the J gene TRBJ2-3; TCRdb's D call, TRBD1, is unchecked because there is no DNA. This CDR3 is built from 17 residues. Germline V lookup: CDR1 LNHDA, CDR2 SQIVND (reference sequence). CDR3 sequence: CASSVRGASLGSYTQYF.

V usage is TRBV5-1 and J usage is TRBJ1-1; TCRdb lists TRBD1, though no DNA is available to test this call. The CDR3 has 14 residues. Germline V lookup: CDR1 SGHRS, CDR2 YFSETQ. The CDR3 spells CASALEPLSAEAFF.

V and J are TRBV6-5 and TRBJ2-5; TCRdb gives TRBD2 as the D gene, but with no DNA this cannot be confirmed. CDR1 MNHEY and CDR2 SVGAGI come from the germline V gene. The CDR3 is made up of 14 amino acids. This CDR3 reads CASSFIWTSQTQYF.

V and J are TRBV10-2 and TRBJ2-1; TCRdb returns TRBD1, unconfirmable since there is no DNA. Per the germline V gene, CDR1 is WSHSY and CDR2 is SAAADI. CDR3 length: 15 amino acids. CDR3 amino acids: CASSQRDRGHNEQFF.

V is TRBV5-6 and J is TRBJ2-7; TCRdb picks TRBD1, but there is no DNA to check that call. This CDR3 spans 16 amino acids. The germline V gene encodes CDR1 SGHDT and CDR2 YYEEEE. This CDR3 is CASSPNPQGIKREQYF. The full variable domain, completed using reference TRBV5-6 and TRBJ2-7, is DAGVTQSPTHLIKTRGQQVTLRCSPKSGHDTVSWYQQALGQGPQFIFQYYEEEERQRGNFPDRFSGHQFPNYSSELNVNALLLGDSALYLCASSPNPQGIKREQYFGPGTRLTVT.

This rearrangement joins TRBV11-2 to TRBJ2-7. Germline V CDR1 and CDR2: SGHAT, FQNNGV. This CDR3 has 15 amino acids. CDR3 protein: CASSSLKGLSYDQYF. The full variable domain, rest sourced from reference TRBV11-2 and TRBJ2-7, is EAGVAQSPRYKIIEKRQSVAFWCNPISGHATLYWYQQILGQGPKLLIQFQNNGVVDDSQLPKDRFSAERLKGVDSTLKIQPAKLEDSAVYLCASSSLKGLSYDQYFGPGTRLTVT.

V usage is TRBV20-1 and J usage is TRBJ2-7; TCRdb picks TRBD2, but there is no DNA to check that call. The V gene's germline CDR1 is DFQATT and CDR2 SNEGSKA (reference sequence). The CDR3 has 14 amino acids. Here the CDR3 reads CSARVLASNYEQYF.

This chain uses TRBV20-1 with TRBJ1-4. The germline gives CDR1 DFQATT, CDR2 SNEGSKA (reference sequence). The CDR3 length is 15 residues. CDR3: CSARDYVGLPEKLFF.

The chain joins TRBV6-1 to TRBJ1-5. Germline V lookup: CDR1 MNHNS, CDR2 SASEGT. This CDR3 region has 13 residues. The CDR3: CASSVGSHQPQHF.

The gene calls are TRBV29-1 and TRBJ2-1; the D call from TCRdb, TRBD2, cannot be confirmed without DNA. The CDR3 sequence is 14 residues long. From germline, CDR1 is SQVTM and CDR2 ANQGSEA. CDR3 in amino acids: CSVESGIPYNEQFF.

V gene TRBV6-1 combines with J gene TRBJ1-1; TCRdb picks TRBD1, but there is no DNA to check that call. The CDR3 spans 15 residues. Germline-derived CDR1 and CDR2 are MNHNS and SASEGT. Here the CDR3 reads CASRPQQGRNTEAFF.